The 2 T cell receptor beta chains below were found in one sample sequenced in a study of blood T cell repertoires in COVID-19. Libraries were prepared by immunoSEQ multiplex PCR; TCRdb keeps only in-frame clonotypes and omits some of them. The sample lists roughly 91,000 clones; around 80% were seen once. Sequences were obtained from peripheral blood. These receptors were taken from a man aged 65 to 85 with acute or convalescent COVID-19.

This clone was counted only a few times. This chain links TRBV30 with TRBJ1-4, with 9 bases aligning to TRBD1. In germline, CDR1 is GTSNPN, CDR2 SVGIG (reference sequence). J gave up 6 bases and V 2 bases, and 10 bases lay outside the gene matches. This CDR3 has 16 amino acids. The CDR3 DNA reads as TGTGCCTGGAGTCTCCTTTACAGGGGGCGAGATGAAAAACTGTTTTTT. This gives the protein CAWSLLYRGRDEKLFF.

About this clone itself: Other DNA variants within this sample encode the same CDR3. J is TRBJ2-2 and V is TRBV5-4, with TRBD2 matching 15 bases. The germline CDR1 and CDR2 sequences are SGHNT and YYREEE (reference sequence). Trimming cost V 4 bases and J 3 bases; bases outside gene matches: 7. This CDR3 region has 18 residues. The CDR3 sequence is CASSLGLAGGPDTGELFF. The CDR3 nucleotides read TGTGCCAGCAGCCTCGGACTAGCGGGAGGGCCGGACACCGGGGAGCTGTTTTTT.